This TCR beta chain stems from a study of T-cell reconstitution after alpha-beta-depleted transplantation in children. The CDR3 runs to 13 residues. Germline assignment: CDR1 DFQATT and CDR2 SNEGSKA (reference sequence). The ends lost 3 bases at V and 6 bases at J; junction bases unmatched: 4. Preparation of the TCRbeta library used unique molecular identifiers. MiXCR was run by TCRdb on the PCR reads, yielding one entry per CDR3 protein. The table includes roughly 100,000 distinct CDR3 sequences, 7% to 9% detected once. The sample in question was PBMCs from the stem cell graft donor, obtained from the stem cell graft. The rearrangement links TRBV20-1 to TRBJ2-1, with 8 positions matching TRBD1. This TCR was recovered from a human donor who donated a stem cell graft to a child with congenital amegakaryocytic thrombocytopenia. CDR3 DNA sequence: TGCAGTGCTAGTGGACAGGGAGGCAATGAGCAGTTCTTC. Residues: CSASGQGGNEQFF.